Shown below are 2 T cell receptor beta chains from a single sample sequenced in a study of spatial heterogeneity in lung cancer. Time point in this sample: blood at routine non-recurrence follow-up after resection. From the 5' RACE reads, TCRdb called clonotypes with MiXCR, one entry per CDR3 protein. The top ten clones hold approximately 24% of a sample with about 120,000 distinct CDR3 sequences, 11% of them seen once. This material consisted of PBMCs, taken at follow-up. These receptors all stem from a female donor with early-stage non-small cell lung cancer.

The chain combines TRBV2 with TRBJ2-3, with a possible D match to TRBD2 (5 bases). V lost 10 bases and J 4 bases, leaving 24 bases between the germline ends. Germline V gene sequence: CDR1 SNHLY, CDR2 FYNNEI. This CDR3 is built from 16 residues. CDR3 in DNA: TGTGCCATTACTAAGAAAGCGGTGTGGGATGCAGATACGCAGTATTTT. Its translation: CAITKKAVWDADTQYF.

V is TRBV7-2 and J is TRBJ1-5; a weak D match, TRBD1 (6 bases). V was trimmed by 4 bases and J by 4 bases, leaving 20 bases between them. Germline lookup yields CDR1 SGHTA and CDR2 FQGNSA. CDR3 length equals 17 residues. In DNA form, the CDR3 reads TGTGCCAGCAGCTCCGGGCAGGACAGCGGACTAAATCAGCCCCAGCATTTT. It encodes CASSSGQDSGLNQPQHF. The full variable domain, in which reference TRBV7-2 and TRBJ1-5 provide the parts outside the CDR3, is GAGVSQSPSNKVTEKGKDVELRCDPISGHTALYWYRQSLGQGLEFLIYFQGNSAPDKSGLPSDRFSAERTGGSVSTLTIQRTQQEDSAVYLCASSSGQDSGLNQPQHFGDGTRLSIL.